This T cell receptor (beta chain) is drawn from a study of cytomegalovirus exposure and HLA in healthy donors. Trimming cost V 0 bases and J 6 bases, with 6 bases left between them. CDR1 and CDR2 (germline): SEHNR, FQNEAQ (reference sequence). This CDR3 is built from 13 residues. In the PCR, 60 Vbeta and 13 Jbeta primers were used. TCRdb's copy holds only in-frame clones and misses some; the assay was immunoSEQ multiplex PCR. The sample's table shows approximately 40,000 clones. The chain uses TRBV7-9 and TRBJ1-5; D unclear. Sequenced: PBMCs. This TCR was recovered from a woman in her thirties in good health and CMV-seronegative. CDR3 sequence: CASSLALSQPQHF. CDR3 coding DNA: TGTGCCAGCAGCTTAGCGCTGAGTCAGCCCCAGCATTTT.